The clone carrying this T cell receptor beta chain was counted a few times. Its antigen is still unknown. Extracted RNA was reverse transcribed into cDNA, the sequencing template. Sequencing was performed with immunoSEQ multiplex PCR; in TCRdb, only in-frame clones are kept and a portion is missing. This sample has around 120,000 clones; 50% to 75% occur once, and the top ten carry about 31%. This entry belongs to a study of CD8+ T cells in alopecia areata. On the study more broadly: A regimen of oral tofacitinib, 5 to 10 mg twice daily, was given to treated patients. Disease severity was quantified as SALT score of affected scalp area.

Findings and limits, study-wide: Unlike in mice, where it was clearer, TCR sharing across patients was less clear, possibly HLA-related. Among the top 100, expanded CD8+ clones were significantly decreased by tofacitinib, as was scalp clonality.

Treatment of the sample: oral pan-JAK inhibitor, 5-10 mg twice daily. Germline assignment: CDR1 PRHDT and CDR2 FYEKMQ (reference sequence). This CDR3 spans 12 amino acids. V was shortened by 1 base and J by 8 bases, with 6 bases between the two germline ends. The material was CD8+ T cells sorted from blood, obtained at week 4, from a patient treated with tofacitinib. The rearrangement links TRBV13 to TRBJ2-1; no reliable D call. This receptor was obtained from a human donor with alopecia areata. The CDR3 spells CASSLVRDEQFF. The DNA for the CDR3 is TGTGCCAGCAGCTTAGTAAGGGATGAGCAGTTCTTC.